A single TCR beta chain is shown here with its context. This entry comes from a study of cytomegalovirus exposure and HLA in healthy donors. PCR amplification relied on 60 Vbeta primers (plus 13 Jbeta primers). Sequencing was performed with immunoSEQ multiplex PCR; in TCRdb, only in-frame clones are kept and a portion is missing. The sample includes 150,000 to 200,000 clones, roughly 80% of them seen just once. Input material: PBMCs. The receptor was isolated from a young man in good health and CMV-seropositive.

CDR3 residues: CASSLARQGLNEQFF. The CDR3 bases are TGTGCCAGCAGCTTAGCTCGACAGGGTCTAAATGAGCAGTTCTTC. The chain is built from TRBV7-6 and TRBJ2-1, with 7 positions matching TRBD1. Trimming took 0 bases from V and 7 from J; bases not matched to a gene: 6. The CDR3 has 15 residues. Germline loops: CDR1 SGHVS, CDR2 FNYEAQ.